This T cell receptor beta chain was sequenced for a study of T cells in Graves' hyperthyroidism and ophthalmopathy. Study-wide results and caveats: The blood repertoire included most of the expanded thyroid clonotypes above 0.001.

In its sample, this clonotype was seen many times. Its antigen remains unidentified. The junction had 8 bases not matched to a gene; V was cut back by 2 bases and J by 5 bases. The germline gives CDR1 MDHEN, CDR2 SYDVKM. The CDR3 extends over 16 amino acids. Amplification of TCR beta CDR3 regions used RNA as the template. TCR CDR3 regions were first amplified by RT-PCR with HTBI primers. MiXCR was run by TCRdb on the multiplex PCR reads, yielding one entry per CDR3 protein. The sample includes about 500,000 distinct CDR3 sequences, roughly a sixth seen only once; the top ten take around 17%. The chain is built from TRBV28 and TRBJ2-3; 9 positions match TRBD1. The clonotype was recovered from a woman in her late teens or twenties with Graves' ophthalmopathy. The sample consisted of blood. CDR3 residues: CASSLDPGTGKDTQYF. DNA for the CDR3: TGTGCCAGCAGTTTAGACCCCGGGACAGGGAAAGATACGCAGTATTTT.